The following is a T cell receptor (beta chain) sequence with its context. The data stem from a study of blood T cell repertoires in COVID-19. V lost 2 bases to trimming and J lost 5 bases; unmatched junction nucleotides: 4. Germline CDR1 is ENHRY and CDR2 is SYGVKD. The CDR3 loop spans 15 amino acids. The data were produced by immunoSEQ multiplex PCR, yet TCRdb's version contains in-frame clones alone and is incomplete. This table has around 220,000 clones, 85% to 90% appearing once. Sequencing was done on a sample of PBMCs or T cells enriched from blood (not recorded which). This clonotype was sampled from a man aged 25 to 40 who had been exposed to COVID-19. The chain recombines TRBV10-3 with TRBJ1-4, with 8 bases matching TRBD1. CDR3 loop: CAISERQGPNEKLFF. The CDR3 bases are TGTGCCATCAGTGAGAGACAGGGGCCAAATGAAAAACTGTTTTTT.